This TCR beta chain was recorded in a study of blood T cell repertoires in COVID-19. Whole-study context: From the United States, Italy and Spain came samples of acute and convalescent COVID-19.

This clone appeared once. TCRdb keeps only in-frame clones here, not all; method: immunoSEQ multiplex PCR. This sample has 150,000 to 200,000 clones, with 75% to 90% found just once. Specimen: peripheral blood. The TCR originated in a woman in her 70s with COVID-19, enrolled during active disease.

The CDR3 DNA sequence: TGTGCCATCTCGGGGAGCTCCTACAATGAGCAGTTCTTC. Its translation: CAISGSSYNEQFF. The gene calls are TRBV6-6 and TRBJ2-1; the D gene is possibly TRBD2 (5 bases). The CDR3 length is 13 residues. Germline loops: CDR1 MNHNY, CDR2 SVGAGI (reference sequence). The V and J ends lost 10 bases and 0 bases respectively, with 10 bases between them.